These T cell receptor beta chains were read from a single sample in a study of T cells after yellow fever vaccination. In TCRdb, the 5' RACE reads were re-called with MiXCR into one record per CDR3 protein. The data show some 340,000 distinct CDR3 sequences, about 11% seen once. Sequenced here: CD4+ T cells sorted from PBMCs, sampled 45 days after the yellow fever booster vaccination. The receptors originated from a man between 18 and 29 years old who received the YFV17D yellow fever vaccine. The CDR3 runs from the conserved cysteine through the conserved F or W. Fields, in order: CDR3 length, V gene, clone size, D gene, J gene, CDR3 DNA, CDR3 protein. D genes are given only for firm matches. Only some rows state a clone size, as once, few, many or a class for expanded clones.

cdr3_length: 16; v_call: TRBV28; clone_size: many; d_call: .; j_call: TRBJ1-4; cdr3_nt: TGTGCCAGCAGTTTTACCGGGGCCAGCTGGGGTGAAAAACTGTTTTTT; cdr3_aa: CASSFTGASWGEKLFF
cdr3_length: 14; v_call: TRBV11-2; clone_size: few; d_call: .; j_call: TRBJ1-2; cdr3_nt: TGTGCCAGCAGTTCGAGAGGGGGGGGAGATGGCTACACCTTC; cdr3_aa: CASSSRGGGDGYTF
cdr3_length: 16; v_call: TRBV28; clone_size: .; d_call: .; j_call: TRBJ1-6; cdr3_nt: TGTGCCAGCACCTCGGTCTGGGGCACCTATAATTCACCCCTCCACTTT; cdr3_aa: CASTSVWGTYNSPLHF
cdr3_length: 14; v_call: TRBV12-3/TRBV12-4; clone_size: .; d_call: .; j_call: TRBJ1-1; cdr3_nt: TGTGCCAGCACCCTACAGGCCCCGAACACTGAAGCTTTCTTT; cdr3_aa: CASTLQAPNTEAFF
cdr3_length: 14; v_call: TRBV27; clone_size: few; d_call: .; j_call: TRBJ2-1; cdr3_nt: TGTGCCAGCAGTTTCCGACAGCGGTACAATGAGCAGTTCTTC; cdr3_aa: CASSFRQRYNEQFF
cdr3_length: 16; v_call: TRBV7-2; clone_size: few; d_call: .; j_call: TRBJ2-3; cdr3_nt: TGTGCCAGCAGCCTTACCTACTTGTCTAGCACAGATACGCAGTATTTT; cdr3_aa: CASSLTYLSSTDTQYF
cdr3_length: 14; v_call: TRBV3-1; clone_size: few; d_call: .; j_call: TRBJ2-1; cdr3_nt: TGTGCCAGCAGCTCGGGGCCAGTCTACAATGAGCAGTTCTTC; cdr3_aa: CASSSGPVYNEQFF
cdr3_length: 15; v_call: TRBV12-3/TRBV12-4; clone_size: many; d_call: TRBD2; j_call: TRBJ2-3; cdr3_nt: TGTGCCAGCAGTTGGACTAGCGGGAGGCAGGATACGCAGTATTTT; cdr3_aa: CASSWTSGRQDTQYF
cdr3_length: 14; v_call: TRBV7-2; clone_size: few; d_call: .; j_call: TRBJ1-1; cdr3_nt: TGTGCCAGCAGTCTAAAGGGCGTGAACACTGAAGCTTTCTTT; cdr3_aa: CASSLKGVNTEAFF
cdr3_length: 16; v_call: TRBV27; clone_size: .; d_call: TRBD2; j_call: TRBJ2-5; cdr3_nt: TGTGCCAGCAGTTACGGACTAGCGGGGGGTGTAGAGACCCAGTACTTC; cdr3_aa: CASSYGLAGGVETQYF
cdr3_length: 16; v_call: TRBV5-1; clone_size: many; d_call: .; j_call: TRBJ2-3; cdr3_nt: TGCGCCAGCAGCTTGACGGGGGAGAGCCTGGGTGGTACGCAGTATTTT; cdr3_aa: CASSLTGESLGGTQYF
cdr3_length: 15; v_call: TRBV5-6; clone_size: many; d_call: .; j_call: TRBJ1-2; cdr3_nt: TGTGCCAGCAGCTTGTACCCAGGGGCGAGCTATGGCTACACCTTC; cdr3_aa: CASSLYPGASYGYTF
cdr3_length: 14; v_call: TRBV9; clone_size: few; d_call: .; j_call: TRBJ2-5; cdr3_nt: TGTGCCAGCAGCGTGACGGTCACTCGAGAGACCCAGTACTTC; cdr3_aa: CASSVTVTRETQYF
cdr3_length: 14; v_call: TRBV25-1; clone_size: .; d_call: .; j_call: TRBJ1-2; cdr3_nt: TGTGCCAGCAGAAGGACAACGGGCATGTCTGGCTACACCTTC; cdr3_aa: CASRRTTGMSGYTF
cdr3_length: 15; v_call: TRBV6-1; clone_size: .; d_call: .; j_call: TRBJ1-5; cdr3_nt: TGTGCCAGCAGCCCTGAGGGGGGCGCGGGGCAGCCCCAGCATTTT; cdr3_aa: CASSPEGGAGQPQHF
cdr3_length: 16; v_call: TRBV28; clone_size: .; d_call: .; j_call: TRBJ2-5; cdr3_nt: TGTGCCAGCAGTGGTTCGGTCCGGACAGCCCAAGAGACCCAGTACTTC; cdr3_aa: CASSGSVRTAQETQYF
cdr3_length: 14; v_call: TRBV9; clone_size: .; d_call: .; j_call: TRBJ1-1; cdr3_nt: TGTGCCAGCAGCGCCCGTGGGAGGAACACTGAAGCTTTCTTT; cdr3_aa: CASSARGRNTEAFF
cdr3_length: 13; v_call: TRBV7-9; clone_size: .; d_call: .; j_call: TRBJ1-3; cdr3_nt: TGTGCCAGCAGCCCCCGCCGCGGAAACACCATATATTTT; cdr3_aa: CASSPRRGNTIYF
cdr3_length: 15; v_call: TRBV27; clone_size: many; d_call: .; j_call: TRBJ2-5; cdr3_nt: TGTGCCAGCAGTTCCCTCGGTACAGGGCAAGAGACCCAGTACTTC; cdr3_aa: CASSSLGTGQETQYF
cdr3_length: 15; v_call: TRBV7-9; clone_size: many; d_call: .; j_call: TRBJ2-3; cdr3_nt: TGTGCCAGCAGCTCGGGGGCAGCTAGCACAGATACGCAGTATTTT; cdr3_aa: CASSSGAASTDTQYF
cdr3_length: 15; v_call: TRBV11-3; clone_size: few; d_call: TRBD1; j_call: TRBJ2-3; cdr3_nt: TGTGCCAGCAGCCTGACCGGGACAGGGCGAGATACGCAGTATTTT; cdr3_aa: CASSLTGTGRDTQYF
cdr3_length: 14; v_call: TRBV6-6; clone_size: .; d_call: TRBD2; j_call: TRBJ2-5; cdr3_nt: TGTGCCAGCAGTGAACCCGGGACTAGGGAGACCCAGTACTTC; cdr3_aa: CASSEPGTRETQYF
cdr3_length: 18; v_call: TRBV7-6; clone_size: .; d_call: TRBD2; j_call: TRBJ2-3; cdr3_nt: TGTGCCAGCAGCTTAGGGTCATCCAGCGGGGCTAGCACAGATACGCAGTATTTT; cdr3_aa: CASSLGSSSGASTDTQYF
cdr3_length: 12; v_call: TRBV2; clone_size: many; d_call: .; j_call: TRBJ2-1; cdr3_nt: TGTGCCAGCAGGAGGGGGGGGGATGAGCAGTTCTTC; cdr3_aa: CASRRGGDEQFF
cdr3_length: 13; v_call: TRBV5-1; clone_size: few; d_call: TRBD1; j_call: TRBJ2-1; cdr3_nt: TGCGCCAGCAGCGCCGACAGGGTGGGTGAGCAGTTCTTC; cdr3_aa: CASSADRVGEQFF
cdr3_length: 15; v_call: TRBV7-2; clone_size: once; d_call: .; j_call: TRBJ2-1; cdr3_nt: TGTGCCAGCAGCTCGGTCCGGACTAACTACAATGAGCAGTTCTTC; cdr3_aa: CASSSVRTNYNEQFF
cdr3_length: 16; v_call: TRBV3-1; clone_size: few; d_call: TRBD2; j_call: TRBJ2-3; cdr3_nt: TGTGCCAGCAGCCAGCCGAGCGGGGGGGAAACAGATACGCAGTATTTT; cdr3_aa: CASSQPSGGETDTQYF
cdr3_length: 15; v_call: TRBV5-1; clone_size: few; d_call: TRBD1; j_call: TRBJ2-7; cdr3_nt: TGCGCCAGCAGCCCGGGACAGGTGCTACCCTACGAGCAGTACTTC; cdr3_aa: CASSPGQVLPYEQYF
cdr3_length: 16; v_call: TRBV6-5; clone_size: .; d_call: TRBD1; j_call: TRBJ1-2; cdr3_nt: TGTGCCAGCACATTTCTACCGGGACAGGGGATGTATGGCTACACCTTC; cdr3_aa: CASTFLPGQGMYGYTF
cdr3_length: 13; v_call: TRBV24-1; clone_size: .; d_call: .; j_call: TRBJ2-2; cdr3_nt: TGTGCCACAGCTTTAGGTTCCACCGGGGAGCTGTTTTTT; cdr3_aa: CATALGSTGELFF